This TCR beta chain derives from a study of vaccination effects on CD4 cells after COVID-19 (dated by TCRdb to 2022 to 2024). Background for the entire study: Each participant received two doses of an mRNA SARS-CoV-2 vaccine, either BNT162b2 or mRNA-1273. The study compared SARS-CoV-2 spike-specific CD4+ TCR repertoires before and after mRNA vaccination in COVID-19 convalescent patients and infection-naive vaccine recipients. The full study included approximately nine COVID-19 convalescent patients and several SARS-CoV-2-naive healthy vaccine recipients. The Oncomine TCR Beta short-read assay on an Illumina iSeq 100 was used to sequence cultures from other donors in the study. Beyond this particular receptor, the publication reports: Among healthy vaccine recipients, nearly all vaccine-induced clones were SARS-CoV-2 mono-reactive, and just 1 of 255 was cross-reactive with common cold coronaviruses. Both infection-induced and vaccine-induced clones contracted markedly at late post-vaccination timepoints, which is consistent with waning T cell responses. The study was limited by a small number of convalescent patients, and early post-infection timepoints were lacking.

In the ViraFEST assay, PBMC were stimulated with viral peptide pools, and antigen-specific CD4+ T cell clonotypes were then identified by expansion using TCR sequencing. After approximately eleven days of culture, CD4+ T cells were isolated with the EasySep CD4+ T cell isolation kit. None of the healthy vaccine recipients had a prior SARS-CoV-2 infection, which was confirmed by nucleocapsid antibody tests that came back negative both before and after vaccination. Roughly 2.1 million PBMC per well were cultured in IMDM with roughly 5% human AB serum, roughly 10 IU/ml IL-2 and gentamicin, plus 10 ug/ml peptides. On days 3 and 7, half of the culture medium was replaced with fresh IL-2-containing medium. Unless otherwise noted, each peptide stimulation condition was cultured in triplicate wells. Using Ficoll-Paque Plus gradient centrifugation, PBMC were separated from whole blood and then either used fresh or cryopreserved at -140C. The spike proteins of SARS-CoV-2 and of the common cold coronaviruses HCoV-NL63, HCoV-OC43 and HCoV-229E were spanned by overlapping peptide pools. The QIAamp micro DNA kit was used to extract genomic DNA from the cultured CD4+ T cells.

Comment on this clone: Its antigen remains unidentified. Base qualities are missing; no much larger clone stands one base away.

Receptors were amplified or captured by the immunoSEQ multiplex PCR assay. TCR beta CDR3 sequencing was performed on DNA from the cultured, isolated CD4+ T cells. Regarding the original processing steps: The analysis removed non-productive TCR sequences, trimmed reads to the CDR3 region, and retained only CDR3s that were 7 or more amino acids long. The MANAFEST web app was used to pick out antigen-specific clonotypes by comparing their expansion in peptide wells with that in reference cultures. To count as positive, a clone had to show expansion at FDR<0.05 compared with the reference and with all other wells, an odds ratio above 5, and a frequency above 0.1% in two replicate wells. A clonotype was called cross-reactive if it was significantly expanded both in SARS-CoV-2 spike wells and in at least one common cold coronavirus spike condition. CDR3 similarity was assessed by Levenshtein distance using the stringdist R package, and unrooted trees were constructed with ape in R 3.6.1. The immuneACCESS repertoire file appears here via TCRdb, limited to in-frame rearrangements. These files lack a portion of the clones; in checked studies, under half of the deficit traces to unresolved V genes, and the cause of the others is not known. V and J calls and clone size come straight from that table; D and trimming were deduced from the DNA. The sample data list around 66,000 clones, and roughly 80% of these were observed just once. About 3.5% of the sample goes to the ten largest clones.

V loses 2 bases, J loses 4 bases, and the germline ends lie 9 bases apart. CDR3 length: 14 amino acids, cysteine to phenylalanine. Just CDR3 DNA is preserved here, 42 bases in frame from base 1. CDR1 and CDR2 are drawn from the germline V gene: SGHTA, FQGNSA. This specimen consisted of CD4+ T cells from PBMCs cultured with HCoV-OC43 spike peptides, obtained before COVID-19 vaccination. The meaning of the sample's cell subset or site label: HCoV-OC43 spike overlapping peptide pool stimulation. This clonotype was sampled from a human donor who received a COVID-19 vaccine. Here the chain combines TRBV7-2 and TRBJ1-5, with the D gene not clear enough to name. This receptor carries the CDR3 CASSLWGINQPQHF. The nucleotide sequence is TGTGCCAGCAGCTTATGGGGTATAAATCAGCCCCAGCATTTT.